The 2 T cell receptor beta chains given below trace back to one sample, sequenced in a study of T cells in tumors after PD-1 blockade. The protocol was immunoSEQ multiplex PCR, while the TCRdb copy is restricted to in-frame clones and leaves out a portion. This table has around 13,000 clones, approximately 64% appearing once. The material sequenced was tumor tissue, taken before anti-PD-1 treatment. These receptors all stem from a human donor with cutaneous squamous cell carcinoma.

The chain employs TRBV11-3 and TRBJ2-1; D is ambiguous. Germline CDR1 reads SGHNT; CDR2 reads YENEEA. This CDR3 has 15 amino acids. The V end lost 2 bases, the J end lost 0 bases, and 8 bases lay between the germline ends. As DNA, the CDR3 is TGTGCCAGCAGCTTAATCTCTAGCTCCTACAATGAGCAGTTCTTC. Its protein product is CASSLISSSYNEQFF.

This chain connects TRBV7-9 to TRBJ2-2; no clear D. Trimming removed 5 bases from V and 6 bases from J, with 10 bases in between. Germline lookup yields CDR1 SEHNR and CDR2 FQNEAQ (reference sequence). The CDR3 extends over 13 amino acids. CDR3 nucleotide sequence: TGTGCCAGCAGCCGGAGCGTATCCGGGGAGCTGTTTTTT. Translated: CASSRSVSGELFF.